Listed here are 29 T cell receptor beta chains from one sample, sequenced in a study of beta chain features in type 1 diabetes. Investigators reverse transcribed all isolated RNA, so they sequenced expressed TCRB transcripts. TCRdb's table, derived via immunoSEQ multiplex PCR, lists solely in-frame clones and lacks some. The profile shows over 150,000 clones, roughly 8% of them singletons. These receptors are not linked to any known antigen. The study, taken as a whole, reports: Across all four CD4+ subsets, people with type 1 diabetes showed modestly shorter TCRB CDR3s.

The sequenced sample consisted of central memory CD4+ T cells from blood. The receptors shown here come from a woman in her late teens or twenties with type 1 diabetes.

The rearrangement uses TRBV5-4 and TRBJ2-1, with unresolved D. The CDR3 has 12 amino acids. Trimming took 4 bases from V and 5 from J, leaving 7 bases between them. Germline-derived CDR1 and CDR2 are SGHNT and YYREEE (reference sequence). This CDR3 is CASSPPDNEQFF. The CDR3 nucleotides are TGTGCCAGCAGCCCCCCAGACAATGAGCAGTTCTTC.

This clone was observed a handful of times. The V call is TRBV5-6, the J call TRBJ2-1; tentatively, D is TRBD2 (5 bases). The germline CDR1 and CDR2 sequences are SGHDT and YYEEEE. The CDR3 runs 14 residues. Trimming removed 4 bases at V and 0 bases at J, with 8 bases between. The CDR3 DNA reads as TGTGCCAGCAGCCCGGAGGCCTCCTACAATGAGCAGTTCTTC. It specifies CASSPEASYNEQFF.

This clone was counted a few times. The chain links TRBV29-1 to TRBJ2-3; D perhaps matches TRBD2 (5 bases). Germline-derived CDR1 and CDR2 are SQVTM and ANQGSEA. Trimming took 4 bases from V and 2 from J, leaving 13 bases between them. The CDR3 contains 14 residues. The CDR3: CSVVFGEFTDTQYF. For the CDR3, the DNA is TGCAGCGTTGTCTTCGGGGAATTCACAGATACGCAGTATTTT.

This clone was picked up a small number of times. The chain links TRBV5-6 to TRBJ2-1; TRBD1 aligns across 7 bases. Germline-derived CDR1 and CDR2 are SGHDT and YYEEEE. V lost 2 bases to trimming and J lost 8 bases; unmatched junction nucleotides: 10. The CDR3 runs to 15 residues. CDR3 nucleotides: TGTGCCAGCAGCTTAGGGGGCGAGGGGACCCATGAGCAGTTCTTC. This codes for CASSLGGEGTHEQFF. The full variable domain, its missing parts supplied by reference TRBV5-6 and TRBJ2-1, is DAGVTQSPTHLIKTRGQQVTLRCSPKSGHDTVSWYQQALGQGPQFIFQYYEEEERQRGNFPDRFSGHQFPNYSSELNVNALLLGDSALYLCASSLGGEGTHEQFFGPGTRLTVL.

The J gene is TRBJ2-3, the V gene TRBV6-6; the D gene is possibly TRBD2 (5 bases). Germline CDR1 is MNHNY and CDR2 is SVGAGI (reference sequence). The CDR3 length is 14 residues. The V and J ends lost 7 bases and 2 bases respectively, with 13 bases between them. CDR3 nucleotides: TGTGCCAGCAATAGTCCGGGAAACACAGATACGCAGTATTTT. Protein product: CASNSPGNTDTQYF.

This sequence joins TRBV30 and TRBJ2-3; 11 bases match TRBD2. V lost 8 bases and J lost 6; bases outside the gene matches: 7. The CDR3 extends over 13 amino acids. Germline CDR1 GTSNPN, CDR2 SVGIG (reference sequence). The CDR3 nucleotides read TGTGCCCGGGCTTTAGCGGGAGGGGATACGCAGTATTTT. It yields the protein CARALAGGDTQYF.

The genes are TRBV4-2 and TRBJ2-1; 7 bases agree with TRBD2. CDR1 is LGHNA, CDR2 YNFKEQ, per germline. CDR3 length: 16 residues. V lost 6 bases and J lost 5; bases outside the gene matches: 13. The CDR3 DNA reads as TGTGCCAGCAGGGGTGGTCGAGCGGGAAACGACAATGAGCAGTTCTTC. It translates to CASRGGRAGNDNEQFF.

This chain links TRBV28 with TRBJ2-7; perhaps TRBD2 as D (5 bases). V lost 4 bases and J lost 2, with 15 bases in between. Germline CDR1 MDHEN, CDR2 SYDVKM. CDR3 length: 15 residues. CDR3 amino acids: CASSSGVGSAYEQYF. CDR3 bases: TGTGCCAGCAGTTCTGGGGTTGGGAGCGCCTACGAGCAGTACTTC.

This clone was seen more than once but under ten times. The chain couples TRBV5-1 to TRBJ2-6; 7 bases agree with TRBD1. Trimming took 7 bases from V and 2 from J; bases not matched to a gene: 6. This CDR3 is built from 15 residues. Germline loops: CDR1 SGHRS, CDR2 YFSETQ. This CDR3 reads CASAEQGAGANVLTF. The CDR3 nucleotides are TGCGCCAGCGCTGAGCAGGGGGCTGGGGCCAACGTCCTGACTTTC.

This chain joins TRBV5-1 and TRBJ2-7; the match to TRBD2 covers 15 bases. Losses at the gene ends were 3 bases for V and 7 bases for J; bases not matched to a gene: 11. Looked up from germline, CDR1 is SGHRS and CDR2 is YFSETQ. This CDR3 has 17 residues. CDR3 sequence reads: CASSWGLAGGPPREQYF. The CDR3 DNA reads TGCGCCAGCAGCTGGGGACTAGCGGGGGGCCCTCCACGGGAGCAGTACTTC.

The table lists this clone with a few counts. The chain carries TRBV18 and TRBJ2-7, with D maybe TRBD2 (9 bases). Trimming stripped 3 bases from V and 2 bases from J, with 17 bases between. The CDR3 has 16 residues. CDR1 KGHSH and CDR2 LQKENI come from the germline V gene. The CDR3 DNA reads TGTGCCAGCTCACCGGGGCTAGCGGGACAGGCCTACGAGCAGTACTTC. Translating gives CASSPGLAGQAYEQYF.

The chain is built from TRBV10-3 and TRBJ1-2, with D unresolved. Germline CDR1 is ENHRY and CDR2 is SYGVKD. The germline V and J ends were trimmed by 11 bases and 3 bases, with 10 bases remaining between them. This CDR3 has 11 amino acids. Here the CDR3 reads CAVREDYGYTF. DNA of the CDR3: TGTGCCGTGCGTGAGGACTATGGCTACACCTTC.

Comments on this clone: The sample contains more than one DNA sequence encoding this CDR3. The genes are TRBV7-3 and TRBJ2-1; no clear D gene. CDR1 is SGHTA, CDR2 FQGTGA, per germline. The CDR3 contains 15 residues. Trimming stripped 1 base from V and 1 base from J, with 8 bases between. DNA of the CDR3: TGTGCCAGCAGCTTAAGCGGAAGTTCCTACAATGAGCAGTTCTTC. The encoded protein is CASSLSGSSYNEQFF.

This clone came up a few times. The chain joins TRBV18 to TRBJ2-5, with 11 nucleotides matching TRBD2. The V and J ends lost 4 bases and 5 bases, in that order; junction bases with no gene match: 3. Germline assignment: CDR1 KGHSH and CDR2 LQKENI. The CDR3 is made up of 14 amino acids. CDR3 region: CASSLAGGTETQYF. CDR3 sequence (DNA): TGTGCCAGCTCACTAGCGGGAGGGACGGAGACCCAGTACTTC.

The CDR3 reads CASSLGQGQHEQFF. In DNA, the CDR3 is TGTGCCAGCAGCCTCGGACAGGGCCAACATGAGCAGTTCTTC. This chain uses TRBV7-2 with TRBJ2-1, with 8 bases aligning to TRBD1. This CDR3 has 14 residues. The V gene's germline CDR1 is SGHTA and CDR2 FQGNSA. J lost 8 bases, V lost 5 bases, and 8 bases had no gene match.

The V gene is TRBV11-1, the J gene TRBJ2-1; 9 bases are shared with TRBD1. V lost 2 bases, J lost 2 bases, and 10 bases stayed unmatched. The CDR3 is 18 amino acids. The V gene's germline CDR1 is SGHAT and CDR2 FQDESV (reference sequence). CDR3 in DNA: TGTGCCAGCAGCTTACCCCCCGGACAGGGGAAGGCCTACAATGAGCAGTTCTTC. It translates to CASSLPPGQGKAYNEQFF.

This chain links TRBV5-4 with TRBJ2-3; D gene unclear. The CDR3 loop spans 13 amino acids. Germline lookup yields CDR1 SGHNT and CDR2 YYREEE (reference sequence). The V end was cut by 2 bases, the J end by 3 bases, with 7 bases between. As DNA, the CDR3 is TGTGCCAGCAGCTTCCTTTCTACAGATACGCAGTATTTT. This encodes CASSFLSTDTQYF.

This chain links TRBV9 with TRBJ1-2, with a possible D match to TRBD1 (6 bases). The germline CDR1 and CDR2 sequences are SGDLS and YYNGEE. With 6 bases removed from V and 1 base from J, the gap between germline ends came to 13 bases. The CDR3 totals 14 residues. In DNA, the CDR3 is TGTGCCAGCACCCGGGACACCAATAACTATGGCTACACCTTC. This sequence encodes CASTRDTNNYGYTF.

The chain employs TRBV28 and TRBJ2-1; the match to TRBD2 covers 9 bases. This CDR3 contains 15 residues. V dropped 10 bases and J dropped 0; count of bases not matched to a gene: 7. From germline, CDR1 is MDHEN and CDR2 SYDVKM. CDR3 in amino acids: CATRLAELSYNEQFF. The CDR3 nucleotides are TGTGCCACGCGACTAGCGGAGCTCTCCTACAATGAGCAGTTCTTC.

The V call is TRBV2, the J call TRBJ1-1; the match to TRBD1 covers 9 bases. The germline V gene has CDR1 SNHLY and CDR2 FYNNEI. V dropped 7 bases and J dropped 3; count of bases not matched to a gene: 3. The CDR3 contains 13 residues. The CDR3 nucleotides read TGTGCCAGCATGTGGACAGGGGACACTGAAGCTTTCTTT. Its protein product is CASMWTGDTEAFF.

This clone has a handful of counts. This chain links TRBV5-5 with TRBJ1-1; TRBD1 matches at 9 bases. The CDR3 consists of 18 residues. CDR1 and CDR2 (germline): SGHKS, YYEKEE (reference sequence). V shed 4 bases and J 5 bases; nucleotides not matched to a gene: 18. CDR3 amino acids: CASSQTPGQGRGATEAFF. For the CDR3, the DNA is TGTGCCAGCAGCCAGACTCCGGGACAGGGCAGAGGGGCGACTGAAGCTTTCTTT.

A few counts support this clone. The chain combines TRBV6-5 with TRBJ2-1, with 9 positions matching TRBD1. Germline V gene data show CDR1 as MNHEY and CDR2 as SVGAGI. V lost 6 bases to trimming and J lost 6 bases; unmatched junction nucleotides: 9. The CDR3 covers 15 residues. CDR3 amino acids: CASRILTGGFNEQFF. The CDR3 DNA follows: TGTGCCAGCAGAATTCTAACAGGGGGCTTCAATGAGCAGTTCTTC.

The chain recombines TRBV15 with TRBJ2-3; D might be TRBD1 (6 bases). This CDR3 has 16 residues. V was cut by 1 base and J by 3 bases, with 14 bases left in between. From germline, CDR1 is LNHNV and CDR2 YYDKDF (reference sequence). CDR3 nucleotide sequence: TGTGCCACCAGCAGAGGATCCAGGGGCCGTACAGATACGCAGTATTTT. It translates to CATSRGSRGRTDTQYF.

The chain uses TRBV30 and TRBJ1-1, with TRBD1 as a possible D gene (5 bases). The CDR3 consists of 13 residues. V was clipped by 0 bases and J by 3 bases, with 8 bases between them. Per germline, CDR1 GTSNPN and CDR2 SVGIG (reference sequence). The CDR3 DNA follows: TGTGCCTGGAGTGTACAGGTGGACACTGAAGCTTTCTTT. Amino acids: CAWSVQVDTEAFF.

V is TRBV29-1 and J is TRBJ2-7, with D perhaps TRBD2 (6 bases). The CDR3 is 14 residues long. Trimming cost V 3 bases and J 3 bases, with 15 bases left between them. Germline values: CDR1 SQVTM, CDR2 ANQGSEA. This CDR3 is CSVDLGPGGYEQYF. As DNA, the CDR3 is TGCAGCGTTGATTTAGGCCCCGGGGGCTACGAGCAGTACTTC.

The CDR3, as DNA: TGTGCCAGCTCACCAAGGACAGGGGTGGGAGAGACCCAGTACTTC. It encodes CASSPRTGVGETQYF. The chain is built from TRBV18 and TRBJ2-5, with 9 nucleotides matching TRBD1. From germline, CDR1 is KGHSH and CDR2 LQKENI. The V and J ends lost 2 bases and 4 bases, in that order; junction bases with no gene match: 5. The CDR3 extends over 15 amino acids.

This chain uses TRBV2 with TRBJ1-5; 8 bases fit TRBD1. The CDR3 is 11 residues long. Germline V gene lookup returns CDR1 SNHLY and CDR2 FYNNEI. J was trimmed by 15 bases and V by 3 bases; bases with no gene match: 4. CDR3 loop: CASSDQGAWHF. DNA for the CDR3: TGTGCCAGCAGTGACCAGGGGGCTTGGCATTTT.

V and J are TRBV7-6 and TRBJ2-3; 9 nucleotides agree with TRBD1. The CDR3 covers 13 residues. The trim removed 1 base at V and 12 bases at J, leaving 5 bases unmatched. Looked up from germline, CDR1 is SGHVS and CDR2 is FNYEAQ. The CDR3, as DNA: TGTGCCAGCAGCTTAGATCAGGACAGGGGACAGTATTTT. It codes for CASSLDQDRGQYF.

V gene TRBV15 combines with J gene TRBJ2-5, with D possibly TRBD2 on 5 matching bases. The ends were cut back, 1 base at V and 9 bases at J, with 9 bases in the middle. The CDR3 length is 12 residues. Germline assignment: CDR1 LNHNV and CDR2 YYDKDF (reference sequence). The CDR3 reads CATSRVDGAQYF. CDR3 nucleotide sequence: TGTGCCACCAGCAGAGTGGACGGGGCCCAGTACTTC.